This T cell receptor (beta chain) was sequenced in a study of blood T cell repertoires in COVID-19. Background on the study: Spain, Italy and the United States supplied samples that represented acute and convalescent COVID-19. Sample material is recorded as cDNA or gDNA derived from T cells, B-cell-depleted T cells, or PBMCs.

Trimming took off 6 bases at V and 3 bases at J, with 9 bases between the two ends. From germline, CDR1 is LGHDT and CDR2 YNNKEL (reference sequence). The CDR3 has 12 residues. Methods used by the authors: Reference gene primer amplification in the assay estimated nucleated cell counts. Measured with immunoSEQ multiplex PCR; TCRdb has only the in-frame clones, and not every one. The V and J calls and the clone size are those of that table, but D and trimming were determined from the DNA. This sample yields 210,000 or so clones, of which 80% to 90% are seen a single time; 1.4% to 1.5% belongs to the top ten.

V is TRBV3-1 (or the pseudogene TRBV3-2) and J is TRBJ2-7, with unresolved D. This TCR was sampled from a man in his late teens or twenties with active or convalescent COVID-19. Sequencing input: peripheral blood. In DNA form, the CDR3 reads TGTGCCAGCAGTCCATCGGGCTACGAGCAGTACTTC. The encoded protein is CASSPSGYEQYF.